This section outlines one TCR beta chain sequence together with its context. Its antigen remains unidentified. It has no much larger one-base neighbor in the sample; base qualities were not kept. This record comes from a study of shared clonotypes between healthy human individuals (dated by TCRdb to 2019 to 2021). Concerning the study at large: Two women and a few men aged 18 to 49 years were included in the cohort. Between about 0.8 and 9 billion PBMCs per donor were obtained by leukapheresis. To estimate repertoire size and how much clonotypes are shared between individuals, the study performed deep sequencing of blood TCR repertoires from about five healthy adults. Libraries were prepared and TCR repertoires were sequenced by different laboratories using diverse techniques, in order to increase sequencing depth and limit assay-specific biases. For each donor, three plates each were used for CD4 naive and CD4 memory, two plates were used for CD8 naive, and one plate was used for CD8 memory.

TCR CDR3 regions were amplified from genomic DNA by multiplex PCR using the deep immunoSEQ assay. Genomic DNA extracted from each cell subset was distributed evenly over all wells of several immunoSEQ 96-well plates, and each plate served as one replicate. For sorted subsets, 150 to 200 ng genomic DNA, equal to 30,000 to 35,000 T cell genomes, was loaded into each replicate PCR. Purified libraries were measured with a Qubit 3.0 fluorometer, size-checked on a Bioanalyzer 2100, and measured again with the KAPA Library Quantification kit. A separate single-read 150-cycle Illumina NextSeq 550 flow cell was used to sequence each immunoSEQ 96-well plate. The paper's data handling went like this. The immunoSEQ output contained only junctional sequences without quality scores, so filtering could not match that applied to full-length reads. To assign V/J genes and CDR3, sequences were annotated against IMGT germline references using PyIR, a Python wrapper for IgBLAST v1.9. Reads were filtered out if the reads had weak V/J assignments (E-value above 1e-6), no CDR3, stop codons, out-of-frame junctions, or ambiguous translated residues. A V3J clonotype was defined by an identical inferred V gene, J gene, and CDR3 amino acid sequence. To compute the percentage overlap between repertoires, the number of shared unique clonotypes was divided by the size of the smaller repertoire. RTK rarefaction, the Chao1 estimator, and Recon v2.1 estimates of unobserved clonotypes were used to assess repertoire richness. For all TCRbeta clonotypes obtained by the gDNA method from a few donors, generation probabilities were computed with OLGA. The table was pulled from immuneACCESS by TCRdb, which kept in-frame rearrangements only. Such tables lose some clones; where checked, under half of the loss comes from unresolved V genes, and the rest has no known cause. The V and J calls and clone size are taken from that table; D and trimming were inferred from the DNA. This sample comprises around 1.9 million clones, 90% to 95% of them detected only once. The ten largest clones add up to around 1.8% of the sample.

Findings and caveats that apply to the study as a whole: Naive subsets generally had larger estimated clonotype richness than memory subsets did. Approximately 5% of naive CD4, 3.5% of naive CD8, 2% to 2.5% of memory CD4, and less than 0.45% of memory CD8 clonotypes were shared across several donors. Rarefaction of sorted-subset datasets indicated incomplete sequencing despite the large sequencing depth. Compared with non-shared clonotypes, the clonotypes found in all four sorted-subset donors had higher generation probabilities. Sampling was restricted to blood, and TCR repertoires in tissue are likely to differ from TCR repertoires in blood. The small number of donors limited the genetic and exposure-history diversity represented. Based on pairwise subsampling, the degree of clonotype sharing among donors was expected to be affected by sequencing depth.

CD8 naive samples were obtained by positive selection for CCR7 among CD45RO-negative cells, yielding a CD45RA+CCR7+ population from which TemRA cells were excluded. Healthy HIV-negative adults with no recently reported acute infections or vaccinations were included as donors. Every donor was a Caucasian adult living in Nashville, Tennessee, USA. Blood was collected by leukapheresis, and PBMCs were isolated by Ficoll-Histopaque density gradient centrifugation and then cryopreserved in liquid nitrogen vapor phase. Purity and quantity of every magnetically sorted T cell population were checked by analytical flow cytometry. Genomic DNA was isolated from each sorted fraction and quantified by UV absorbance on a Nanodrop 2000c. The TCR comes from a man aged 18 to 29 in good health. Some clones in this sample may be carry-over from other donors' samples. The sample was naive CD8+ T cells from PBMCs. The cell subset or site label corresponds to: CD45RA+CCR7+.

CDR3 region: CATTGPETQYF. The DNA sequence is as follows: TGTGCCACGACAGGTCCGGAGACCCAGTACTTC. Rearrangement joined TRBV19 to TRBJ2-5; a tentative D call is TRBD1 (6 bases match). CDR1 is given as LNHDA and CDR2 as SQIVND, both from the germline V gene (reference sequence). Including cysteine and phenylalanine, the CDR3 has 11 amino acids. Only the CDR3 DNA is retained, 33 bases long and in frame from the first base. The junction shows trimming of 10 bases on V and 5 bases on J, plus 11 bases between the germline ends. With the portions outside the CDR3 filled from the reference TRBV19 and TRBJ2-5 genes, the complete variable region becomes DGGITQSPKYLFRKEGQNVTLSCEQNLNHDAMYWYRQDPGQGLRLIYYSQIVNDFQKGDIAEGYSVSREKKESFPLTVTSAQKNPTAFYLCATTGPETQYFGPGTRLLVL.